This T cell receptor (beta chain) was documented in a study of metastatic and nonmetastatic thyroid tumors. The entire patient cohort was treatment-naive prior to thyroid surgery. The CDR3 totals 12 residues. Germline V gene lookup returns CDR1 GTSNPN and CDR2 SVGIG (reference sequence). Trimming removed 5 bases at V and 1 base at J, with 9 bases between. TCRdb re-called the PCR reads with MiXCR. The table has about 10,000 clones, roughly 30% seen once. The chain recombines TRBV30 with TRBJ2-7; D is possibly TRBD2 (5 bases). The sequencing sample was made of tumor tissue. The sequence was obtained from a female donor with papillary thyroid cancer or a benign thyroid nodule (not recorded which). Some clones in this sample may be carry-over from other donors' samples. In DNA, the CDR3 is TGTGCCTGGGGGGAGCCTTCCTACGAGCAGTACTTC. Translating gives CAWGEPSYEQYF.